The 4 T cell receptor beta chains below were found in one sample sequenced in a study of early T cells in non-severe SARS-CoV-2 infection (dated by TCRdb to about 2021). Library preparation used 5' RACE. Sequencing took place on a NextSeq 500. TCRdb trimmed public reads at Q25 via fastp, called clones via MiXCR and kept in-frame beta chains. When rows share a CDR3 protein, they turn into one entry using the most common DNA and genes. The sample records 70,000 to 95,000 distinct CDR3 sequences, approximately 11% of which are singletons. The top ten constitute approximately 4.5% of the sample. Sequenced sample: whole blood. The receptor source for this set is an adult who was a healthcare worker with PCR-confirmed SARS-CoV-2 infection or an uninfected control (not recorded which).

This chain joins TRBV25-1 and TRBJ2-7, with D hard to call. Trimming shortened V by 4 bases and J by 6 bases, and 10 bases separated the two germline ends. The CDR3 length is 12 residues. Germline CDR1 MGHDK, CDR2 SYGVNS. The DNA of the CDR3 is TGTGCCAGCAGTGGCCCGGGTTCCGAGCAGTACTTC. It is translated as CASSGPGSEQYF.

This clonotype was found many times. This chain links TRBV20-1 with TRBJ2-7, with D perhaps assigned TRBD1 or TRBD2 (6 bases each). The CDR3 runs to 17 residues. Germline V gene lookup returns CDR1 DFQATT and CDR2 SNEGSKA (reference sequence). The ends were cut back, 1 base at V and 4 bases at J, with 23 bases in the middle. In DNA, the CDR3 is TGCAGTGCTAGAGGCGGAGGAGGGGACACAAGTTATTACGAGCAGTACTTC. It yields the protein CSARGGGGDTSYYEQYF.

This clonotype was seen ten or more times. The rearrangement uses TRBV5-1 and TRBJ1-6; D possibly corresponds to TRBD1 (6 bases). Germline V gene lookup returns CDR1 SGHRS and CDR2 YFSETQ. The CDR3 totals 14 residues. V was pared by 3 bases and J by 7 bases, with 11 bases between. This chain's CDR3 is CASSSDSQNSPLHF. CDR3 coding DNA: TGCGCCAGCAGCTCGGACAGTCAGAATTCACCCCTCCACTTT. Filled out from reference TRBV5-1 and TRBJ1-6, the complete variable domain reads KAGVTQTPRYLIKTRGQQVTLSCSPISGHRSVSWYQQTPGQGLQFLFEYFSETQRNKGNFPGRFSGRQFSNSRSEMNVSTLELGDSALYLCASSSDSQNSPLHFGNGTRLTVT.

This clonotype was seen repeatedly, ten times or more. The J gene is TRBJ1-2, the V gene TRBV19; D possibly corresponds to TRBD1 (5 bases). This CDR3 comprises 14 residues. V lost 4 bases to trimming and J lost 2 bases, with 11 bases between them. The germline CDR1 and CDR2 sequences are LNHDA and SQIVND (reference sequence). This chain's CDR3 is CASSTLQVNYGYTF. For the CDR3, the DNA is TGTGCCAGTAGTACATTACAGGTCAACTATGGCTACACCTTC. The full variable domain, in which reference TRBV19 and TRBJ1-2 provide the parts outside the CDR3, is DGGITQSPKYLFRKEGQNVTLSCEQNLNHDAMYWYRQDPGQGLRLIYYSQIVNDFQKGDIAEGYSVSREKKESFPLTVTSAQKNPTAFYLCASSTLQVNYGYTFGSGTRLTVV.